This T cell receptor beta chain was found in a study of blood T cells in healthy people across ages. Points on this clonotype: Its antigen is not identified.

Primed by a sample-barcoded 5' primer and a J-beta primer mix, a second PCR proceeded for about 6 to 11 cycles. TCRdb recomputed calls from the 5' RACE reads with MiXCR, one row per CDR3 protein. The sample consists of fewer than 1.5 million distinct CDR3 sequences, 42% of them appearing once. Germline lookup yields CDR1 SNHLY and CDR2 FYNNEI. The CDR3 runs 13 residues. Trimming took off 7 bases at V and 3 bases at J, with 12 bases between the two ends. Study-level results: Estimates of diversity drawn from one million T cells were considered underestimates. The study found more naive CD4+ cells and higher diversity in long-lived than aged donors.

The sequencing sample was made of blood. The chain employs TRBV2 and TRBJ1-2; D uncertain. The TCR originated in a woman aged 18-30 years in good health. CDR3 residues: CASTQQQDYGYTF. The CDR3 DNA reads TGTGCCAGCACCCAACAGCAAGACTATGGCTACACCTTC. The whole variable domain, filled in from reference TRBV2 and TRBJ1-2, reads EPEVTQTPSHQVTQMGQEVILRCVPISNHLYFYWYRQILGQKVEFLVSFYNNEISEKSEIFDDQFSVERPDGSNFTLKIRSTKLEDSAMYFCASTQQQDYGYTFGSGTRLTVV.